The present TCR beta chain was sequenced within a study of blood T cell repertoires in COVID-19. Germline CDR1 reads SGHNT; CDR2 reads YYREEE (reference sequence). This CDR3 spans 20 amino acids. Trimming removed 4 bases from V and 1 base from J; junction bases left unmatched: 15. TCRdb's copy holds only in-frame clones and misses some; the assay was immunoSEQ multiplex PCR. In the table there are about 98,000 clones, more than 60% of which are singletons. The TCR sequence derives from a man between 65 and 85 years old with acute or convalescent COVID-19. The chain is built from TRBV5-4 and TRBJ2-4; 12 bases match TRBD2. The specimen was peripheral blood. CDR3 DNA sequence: TGTGCCAGCAGCCCCTTACCTAGCGGGAGGGGACAGGGGGCCAAAAACATTCAGTACTTC. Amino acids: CASSPLPSGRGQGAKNIQYF.